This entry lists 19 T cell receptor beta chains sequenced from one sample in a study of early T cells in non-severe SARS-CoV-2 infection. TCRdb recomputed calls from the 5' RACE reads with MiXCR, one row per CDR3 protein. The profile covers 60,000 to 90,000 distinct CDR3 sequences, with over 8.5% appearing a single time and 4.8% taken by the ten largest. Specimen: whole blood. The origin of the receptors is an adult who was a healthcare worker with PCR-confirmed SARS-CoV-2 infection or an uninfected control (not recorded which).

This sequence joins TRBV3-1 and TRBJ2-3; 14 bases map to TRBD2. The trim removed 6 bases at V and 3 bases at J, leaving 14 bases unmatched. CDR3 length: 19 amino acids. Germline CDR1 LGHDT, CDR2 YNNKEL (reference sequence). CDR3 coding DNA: TGTGCCAGCAGTCCCGGGACTAGCGGGAGAAGGGGGGCTACAGATACGCAGTATTTT. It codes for CASSPGTSGRRGATDTQYF.

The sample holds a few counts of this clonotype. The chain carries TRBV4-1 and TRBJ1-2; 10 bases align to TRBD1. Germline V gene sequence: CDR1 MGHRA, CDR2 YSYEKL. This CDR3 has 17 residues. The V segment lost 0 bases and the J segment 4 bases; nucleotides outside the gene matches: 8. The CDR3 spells CASSQDLTGGDVYGYTF. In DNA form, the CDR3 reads TGCGCCAGCAGCCAAGATCTGACAGGGGGCGACGTCTATGGCTACACCTTC.

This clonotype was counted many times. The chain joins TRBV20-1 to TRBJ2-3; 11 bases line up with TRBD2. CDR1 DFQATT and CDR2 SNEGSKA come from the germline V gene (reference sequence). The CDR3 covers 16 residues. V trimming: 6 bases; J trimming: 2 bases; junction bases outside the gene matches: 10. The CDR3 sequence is CSASPGTSGVTDTQYF. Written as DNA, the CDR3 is TGCAGTGCCTCGCCAGGGACTAGCGGAGTCACAGATACGCAGTATTTT.

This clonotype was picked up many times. The CDR3 here is CATSTRQGNPEAFF. CDR3 bases: TGTGCCACCAGCACAAGACAGGGTAACCCTGAAGCTTTCTTT. The chain couples TRBV15 to TRBJ1-1; 7 bases line up with TRBD1. With V trimmed by 4 bases and J by 6 bases, 8 bases remained unmatched. Germline V CDR1 and CDR2: LNHNV, YYDKDF (reference sequence). The CDR3 contains 14 residues.

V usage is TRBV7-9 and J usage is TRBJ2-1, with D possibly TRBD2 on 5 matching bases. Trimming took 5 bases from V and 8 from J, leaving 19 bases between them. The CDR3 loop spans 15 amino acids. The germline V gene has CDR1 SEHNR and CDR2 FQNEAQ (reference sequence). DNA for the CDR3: TGTGCCAGCAGCCCAAGCAGGAGAGGGATACATGAGCAGTTCTTC. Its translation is CASSPSRRGIHEQFF.

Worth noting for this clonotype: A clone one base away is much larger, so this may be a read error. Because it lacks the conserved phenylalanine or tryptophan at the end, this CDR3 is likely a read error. Here the CDR3 reads CASSFDYGYTY. DNA of the CDR3: TGCGCCAGCAGTTTCGACTATGGCTACACCTAC. V usage is TRBV25-1 and J usage is TRBJ1-2; D is ambiguous. CDR3 size: 11 residues. Germline loops: CDR1 MGHDK, CDR2 SYGVNS.

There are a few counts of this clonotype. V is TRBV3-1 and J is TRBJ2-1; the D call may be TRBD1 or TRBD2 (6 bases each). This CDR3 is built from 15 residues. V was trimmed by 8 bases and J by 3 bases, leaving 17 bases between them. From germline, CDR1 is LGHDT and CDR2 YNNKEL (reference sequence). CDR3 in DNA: TGTGCCAGCCGGGGAGGACAGCTTCTCTACAATGAGCAGTTCTTC. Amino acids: CASRGGQLLYNEQFF.

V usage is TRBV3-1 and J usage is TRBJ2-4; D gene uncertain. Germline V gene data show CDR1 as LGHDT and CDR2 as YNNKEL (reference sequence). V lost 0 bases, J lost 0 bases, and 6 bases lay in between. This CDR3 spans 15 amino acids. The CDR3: CASSQEATAKNIQYF. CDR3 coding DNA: TGTGCCAGCAGCCAAGAGGCAACAGCCAAAAACATTCAGTACTTC.

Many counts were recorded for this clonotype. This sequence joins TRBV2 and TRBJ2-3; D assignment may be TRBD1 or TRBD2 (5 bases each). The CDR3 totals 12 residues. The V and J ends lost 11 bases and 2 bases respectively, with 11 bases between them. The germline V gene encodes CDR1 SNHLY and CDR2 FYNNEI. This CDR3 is CAGAGVTDTQYF. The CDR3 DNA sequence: TGTGCCGGGGCGGGTGTCACAGATACGCAGTATTTT.

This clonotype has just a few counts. The CDR3 is CASSAPGRSYEQYF. In nucleotides, the CDR3 is TGTGCCAGCAGCGCCCCCGGGCGTTCCTACGAGCAGTACTTC. The chain links TRBV21-1 to TRBJ2-7; the D call in the table, TRBD1, was not verified against the DNA. TRBV21-1 is given as a pseudogene. There are 14 residues in the CDR3.

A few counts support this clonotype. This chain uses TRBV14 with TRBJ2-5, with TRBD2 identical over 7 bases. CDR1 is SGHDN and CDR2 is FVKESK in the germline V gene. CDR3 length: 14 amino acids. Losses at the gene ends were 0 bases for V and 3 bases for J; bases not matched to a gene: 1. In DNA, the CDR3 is TGTGCCAGCAGCCAAGATGCGGGGGAAGAGACCCAGTACTTC. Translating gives CASSQDAGEETQYF.

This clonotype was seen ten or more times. The CDR3, as DNA: TGTGCCAGCAGCCAAGAGTCTAGGCTAGCGGAGCAGTTCTTC. Its protein product is CASSQESRLAEQFF. This chain joins TRBV3-1 and TRBJ2-1; D may be TRBD2 (6 bases). Germline-derived CDR1 and CDR2 are LGHDT and YNNKEL (reference sequence). Deletions cut 0 bases from V and 10 bases from J, with 13 bases between. The CDR3 extends over 14 amino acids.

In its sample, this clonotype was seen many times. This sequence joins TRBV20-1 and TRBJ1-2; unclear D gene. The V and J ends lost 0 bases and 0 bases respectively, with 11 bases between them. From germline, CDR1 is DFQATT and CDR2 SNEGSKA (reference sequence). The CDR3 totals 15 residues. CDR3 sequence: CSARDHWVSNYGYTF. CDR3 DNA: TGCAGTGCTAGAGATCACTGGGTATCTAACTATGGCTACACCTTC.

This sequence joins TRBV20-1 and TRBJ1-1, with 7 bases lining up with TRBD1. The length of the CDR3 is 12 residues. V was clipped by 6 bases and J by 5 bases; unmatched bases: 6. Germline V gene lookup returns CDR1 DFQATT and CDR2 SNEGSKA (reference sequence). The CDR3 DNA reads TGCAGTGCAAGACAGGGTGGGACTGAAGCTTTCTTT. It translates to CSARQGGTEAFF.

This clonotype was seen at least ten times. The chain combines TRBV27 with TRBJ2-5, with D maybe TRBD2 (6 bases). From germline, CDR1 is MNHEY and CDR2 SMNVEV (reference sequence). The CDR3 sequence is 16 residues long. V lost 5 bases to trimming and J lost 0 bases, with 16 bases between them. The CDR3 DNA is TGTGCCAGCAGTATAACCGCGACTAGTAACCAAGAGACCCAGTACTTC. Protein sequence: CASSITATSNQETQYF.

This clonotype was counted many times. The CDR3 loop is CASSIGGTSGTETQYF. The CDR3 DNA reads as TGTGCCAGTAGTATAGGAGGGACTAGCGGGACGGAGACCCAGTACTTC. The rearrangement uses TRBV19 and TRBJ2-5; 13 positions agree with TRBD2. V gave up 1 base and J gave up 5 bases; unmatched junction bases: 4. There are 16 residues in the CDR3. Germline V gene data show CDR1 as LNHDA and CDR2 as SQIVND (reference sequence).

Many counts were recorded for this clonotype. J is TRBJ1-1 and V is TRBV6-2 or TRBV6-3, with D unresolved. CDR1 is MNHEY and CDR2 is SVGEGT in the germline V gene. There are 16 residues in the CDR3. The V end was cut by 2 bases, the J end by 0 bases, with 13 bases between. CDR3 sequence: CASSYQFSGMNTEAFF. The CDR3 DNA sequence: TGTGCCAGCAGTTACCAATTCTCGGGGATGAACACTGAAGCTTTCTTT.

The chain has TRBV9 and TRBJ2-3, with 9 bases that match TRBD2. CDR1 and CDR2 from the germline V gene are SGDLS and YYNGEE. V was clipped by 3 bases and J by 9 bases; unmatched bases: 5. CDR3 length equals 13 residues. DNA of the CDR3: TGTGCCAGCAGCGCGGTAGCGGGAGTCACGCAGTATTTT. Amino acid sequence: CASSAVAGVTQYF.

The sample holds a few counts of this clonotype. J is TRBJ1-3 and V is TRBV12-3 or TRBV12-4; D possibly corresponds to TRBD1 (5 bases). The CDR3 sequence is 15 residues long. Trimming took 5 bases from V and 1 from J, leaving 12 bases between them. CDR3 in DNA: TGTGCCAGCAGTCCTGGGACGGATTCTGGAAACACCATATATTTT. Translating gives CASSPGTDSGNTIYF.